Shown below are 29 T cell receptor beta chains from a single sample sequenced in a study of tumor-infiltrating lymphocytes in localized non-small cell lung cancer. Produced via immunoSEQ multiplex PCR; TCRdb's table is partial and in-frame only. The sample records 6,000 to 7,500 clones, about 80% being singletons. Sequencing was done on a sample of uninvolved lung tissue not adjacent to the tumor. The source of these receptors is a human donor with non-small cell lung cancer.

The chain has TRBV5-6 and TRBJ2-1; perhaps TRBD2 as D (6 bases). The V gene lost 3 bases and the J gene lost 8 bases, with 21 bases spanning the gap. The germline CDR1 and CDR2 sequences are SGHDT and YYEEEE. The CDR3 totals 16 residues. This chain's CDR3 is CASSSPAGLGRDEQFF. The CDR3 coding sequence is TGTGCCAGCAGCTCCCCCGCGGGGCTTGGTAGGGATGAGCAGTTCTTC.

A single count supports this clone. The CDR3 DNA follows: TGTGCCAGCTCACCTGGACTACCCTCTTACAATGAGCAGTTCTTC. This translates into CASSPGLPSYNEQFF. The genes are TRBV18 and TRBJ2-1; D is perhaps TRBD2 (6 bases). Trimming took off 3 bases at V and 4 bases at J, with 13 bases between the two ends. In germline, CDR1 is KGHSH, CDR2 LQKENI. This CDR3 has 15 residues.

The chain carries TRBV7-3 and TRBJ2-7, with a tentative D call TRBD1 (6 bases). The germline CDR1 and CDR2 sequences are SGHTA and FQGTGA. V was clipped by 2 bases and J by 8 bases, with 10 bases between them. CDR3 size: 12 residues. CDR3 in DNA: TGTGCCAGCAGCTTAGAAAGGGGGAAGCAGTACTTC. Translating gives CASSLERGKQYF.

This clone came up once. The genes are TRBV7-9 and TRBJ2-3, with D tentatively TRBD2 (5 bases). V gave up 1 base and J gave up 5 bases, with 7 bases separating them. The CDR3 is made up of 13 amino acids. The germline V gene has CDR1 SEHNR and CDR2 FQNEAQ (reference sequence). CDR3 in amino acids: CASSLGLLDTQYF. The CDR3 DNA sequence: TGTGCCAGCAGCTTAGGACTATTAGATACGCAGTATTTT.

The V and J genes are TRBV11-2 and TRBJ1-5; no clear D gene. Trimming removed 0 bases from V and 4 bases from J, with 10 bases in between. CDR1 is SGHAT, CDR2 FQNNGV, per germline. The CDR3 extends over 15 amino acids. CDR3 sequence (DNA): TGTGCCAGCAGCTTAGATCTAGGGTCAAATCAGCCCCAGCATTTT. It is translated as CASSLDLGSNQPQHF.

The CDR3 sequence: CASSLNPGGSNTGELFF. Here the CDR3 DNA reads TGTGCCAGCAGCTTAAATCCCGGGGGGTCGAACACCGGGGAGCTGTTTTTT. The chain is built from TRBV7-3 and TRBJ2-2; 7 bases are shared with TRBD2. This CDR3 comprises 17 residues. The junction had 5 bases not matched to a gene; V was cut back by 1 base and J by 0 bases. Germline values: CDR1 SGHTA, CDR2 FQGTGA. Filled out from reference TRBV7-3 and TRBJ2-2, the complete variable domain reads GAGVSQTPSNKVTEKGKYVELRCDPISGHTALYWYRQSLGQGPEFLIYFQGTGAADDSGLPNDRFFAVRPEGSVSTLKIQRTERGDSAVYLCASSLNPGGSNTGELFFGEGSRLTVL.

This clone was detected once. V is TRBV28 and J is TRBJ2-1; no definite D call. CDR1 and CDR2 from the germline V gene are MDHEN and SYDVKM. This CDR3 has 12 residues. The V end was cut by 1 base, the J end by 7 bases, with 5 bases between. CDR3: CASSLYGNEQFF. CDR3 coding DNA: TGTGCCAGCAGTTTATATGGGAATGAGCAGTTCTTC. The full variable domain, rest sourced from reference TRBV28 and TRBJ2-1, is DVKVTQSSRYLVKRTGEKVFLECVQDMDHENMFWYRQDPGLGLRLIYFSYDVKMKEKGDIPEGYSVSREKKERFSLILESASTNQTSMYLCASSLYGNEQFFGPGTRLTVL.

V usage is TRBV11-2 and J usage is TRBJ2-3; possible D gene TRBD2, 7 bases. CDR1 and CDR2 from the germline V gene are SGHAT and FQNNGV. Between the trimmed V and J ends, which lost 5 bases and 4 bases, there was a span of 22 bases. The CDR3 is 17 residues long. The CDR3 DNA reads as TGTGCCAGCAGCCGCTTGATAAGTCGGGGGGCCCCAGATACGCAGTATTTT. This translates into CASSRLISRGAPDTQYF. Looking up the rest from reference TRBV11-2 and TRBJ2-3 gives the full variable domain: EAGVAQSPRYKIIEKRQSVAFWCNPISGHATLYWYQQILGQGPKLLIQFQNNGVVDDSQLPKDRFSAERLKGVDSTLKIQPAKLEDSAVYLCASSRLISRGAPDTQYFGPGTRLTVL.

V gene TRBV28 combines with J gene TRBJ1-2, with D perhaps matching TRBD1 (5 bases). This CDR3 has 16 amino acids. Germline loops: CDR1 MDHEN, CDR2 SYDVKM. V gave up 6 bases and J gave up 7 bases, with 24 bases separating them. The CDR3 DNA is TGTGCCAGCAGGTCACCCACTCCAGGGTCTCGTGGTGGCTACACCTTC. Its translation: CASRSPTPGSRGGYTF.

This chain joins TRBV7-8 and TRBJ1-2, with 8 bases identical to TRBD1. This CDR3 spans 13 amino acids. Germline lookup yields CDR1 SGHVS and CDR2 FQNEAQ. The V segment lost 5 bases and the J segment 8 bases; nucleotides outside the gene matches: 7. The CDR3 spells CASSLDRERGYTF. The CDR3 DNA reads as TGTGCCAGCAGCCTGGACAGGGAACGGGGCTACACCTTC.

The chain carries TRBV7-3 and TRBJ2-3; 7 nucleotides line up with TRBD1. The CDR3 has 15 residues. V shed 5 bases, J shed 1 base, and the junction held 6 bases outside the gene matches. Germline V gene sequence: CDR1 SGHTA, CDR2 FQGTGA. The CDR3 spells CASSAGGLGTDTQYF. The CDR3 region has the DNA TGTGCCAGCAGCGCAGGGGGTCTGGGCACAGATACGCAGTATTTT.

This clone occurred once. The chain couples TRBV6-6 to TRBJ1-6, with 8 bases identical to TRBD1. The ends lost 6 bases at V and 1 base at J; junction bases unmatched: 5. Germline CDR1 reads MNHNY; CDR2 reads SVGAGI (reference sequence). This CDR3 spans 16 amino acids. DNA of the CDR3: TGTGCCAGCAGCTACGGACAGGGTTCCTATAATTCACCCCTCCACTTT. This encodes CASSYGQGSYNSPLHF.

The chain combines TRBV10-3 with TRBJ2-5, with D tentatively TRBD1 (6 bases). This CDR3 is built from 14 residues. Looked up from germline, CDR1 is ENHRY and CDR2 is SYGVKD. V was cut by 7 bases and J by 5 bases, with 17 bases left in between. As DNA, the CDR3 is TGTGCCATCACTAAGGGGGTCATAGGGGAGACCCAGTACTTC. The encoded protein is CAITKGVIGETQYF.

The chain combines TRBV7-8 with TRBJ2-7; the D gene is possibly TRBD2 (5 bases). Trimming took 6 bases from V and 6 from J, leaving 12 bases between them. Germline V lookup: CDR1 SGHVS, CDR2 FQNEAQ. The CDR3 length is 12 residues. CDR3 DNA: TGTGCCAGCAGGTGGGAGAAAGGCGAGCAGTACTTC. Its translation: CASRWEKGEQYF.

The chain recombines TRBV7-9 with TRBJ2-7; tentatively, D is TRBD2 (6 bases). The CDR3 length is 14 residues. CDR1 is SEHNR, CDR2 FQNEAQ, per germline (reference sequence). V was clipped by 5 bases and J by 3 bases, with 14 bases between them. The CDR3 DNA sequence: TGTGCCAGCAGCGAGGCTAGCGACGTCTACGAGCAGTACTTC. It codes for CASSEASDVYEQYF.

The chain links TRBV7-2 to TRBJ1-3; maybe TRBD1 (5 bases). The CDR3 loop spans 15 amino acids. Trimming cost V 5 bases and J 0 bases, with 11 bases left between them. The V gene's germline CDR1 is SGHTA and CDR2 FQGNSA. CDR3 nucleotides: TGTGCCAGCAGCCGCCAGGGAGACTCTGGAAACACCATATATTTT. It specifies CASSRQGDSGNTIYF.

The chain links TRBV5-4 to TRBJ1-1; 7 nucleotides match TRBD1. Germline-derived CDR1 and CDR2 are SGHNT and YYREEE (reference sequence). The CDR3 length is 11 residues. V shed 4 bases and J 7 bases; nucleotides not matched to a gene: 1. CDR3 protein: CASSGDSEAFF. DNA for the CDR3: TGTGCCAGCAGCGGGGACAGTGAAGCTTTCTTT. Full variable domain (outside the CDR3, taken from reference TRBV5-4 and TRBJ1-1): ETGVTQSPTHLIKTRGQQVTLRCSSQSGHNTVSWYQQALGQGPQFIFQYYREEENGRGNFPPRFSGLQFPNYSSELNVNALELDDSALYLCASSGDSEAFFGQGTRLTVV.

The V call is TRBV5-6, the J call TRBJ2-5; 8 positions match TRBD2. Unmatched junction bases numbered 10, after V lost 4 bases and J lost 5 bases. CDR3 length: 15 amino acids. Per the germline V gene, CDR1 is SGHDT and CDR2 is YYEEEE. The chain's CDR3 is CASSQRQRGSETQYF. The CDR3, as DNA: TGTGCCAGCAGCCAGAGGCAGCGGGGGAGCGAGACCCAGTACTTC.

This chain connects TRBV2 to TRBJ1-2; D is undetermined. CDR3 size: 15 residues. Germline-derived CDR1 and CDR2 are SNHLY and FYNNEI. Trimming took 2 bases from V and 0 from J, leaving 10 bases between them. The CDR3 spells CASSEYSGPNYGYTF. CDR3 bases: TGTGCCAGCAGTGAATACTCTGGTCCTAACTATGGCTACACCTTC.

The chain is built from TRBV27 and TRBJ2-7, with 7 bases fitting TRBD1. Germline-derived CDR1 and CDR2 are MNHEY and SMNVEV (reference sequence). The junction had 11 bases not matched to a gene; V was cut back by 6 bases and J by 0 bases. The CDR3 runs 16 residues. CDR3 DNA sequence: TGTGCCAGCAGAGGTATTAGGGGGCCTCCCTCCTACGAGCAGTACTTC. This encodes CASRGIRGPPSYEQYF.

The chain is built from TRBV9 and TRBJ2-2, with D possibly called TRBD1 or TRBD2 (5 bases each). The length of the CDR3 is 16 residues. The V gene's germline CDR1 is SGDLS and CDR2 YYNGEE. V was pared by 0 bases and J by 4 bases, with 13 bases between. The CDR3 here is CASSVAYLGVTGELFF. DNA for the CDR3: TGTGCCAGCAGCGTAGCATACTTGGGGGTCACCGGGGAGCTGTTTTTT.

The chain combines TRBV6-1 with TRBJ1-1; no reliable D call. Trimming pared 6 bases from V and 6 bases from J, leaving 17 bases between. The CDR3 sequence is 14 residues long. Germline V gene data show CDR1 as MNHNS and CDR2 as SASEGT. This chain's CDR3 is CASRAGFGLPEAFF. CDR3 in DNA: TGTGCCAGCAGAGCAGGTTTTGGGTTGCCTGAAGCTTTCTTT.

This clone was counted only a few times. In DNA form, the CDR3 reads TGTGCCAGTAGACAGACAGGGGAGAACTATAATTCACCCCTCCACTTT. It encodes CASRQTGENYNSPLHF. The gene calls are TRBV19 and TRBJ1-6; 8 positions match TRBD1. The V and J ends lost 6 bases and 3 bases, in that order; junction bases with no gene match: 7. CDR1 is LNHDA, CDR2 SQIVND, per germline (reference sequence). This CDR3 is 16 amino acids long.

This chain connects TRBV9 to TRBJ2-7; no reliable D call. The V end was cut by 0 bases, the J end by 2 bases, with 12 bases between. Germline V lookup: CDR1 SGDLS, CDR2 YYNGEE. The CDR3 totals 15 residues. DNA for the CDR3: TGTGCCAGCAGCGTAGCGGGTGGATCGGCCTACGAGCAGTACTTC. Translating it yields CASSVAGGSAYEQYF.

Comments on this clone: The junction differs from germline at one of its ends, possibly a read error. The same CDR3 is also encoded by other DNA sequences in this sample. The V gene is TRBV11-2, the J gene TRBJ1-1, with D possibly being TRBD1 (5 bases). Germline lookup yields CDR1 SGHAT and CDR2 FQNNGV. CDR3 size: 15 residues. The CDR3 here is CASSFALAGTTEAFF. CDR3 coding DNA: TGTGCCAGCAGCTTTGCTCTCGCAGGGACCACTGAAGCGTTCTTT.

The chain combines TRBV7-3 with TRBJ1-2; the D gene is possibly TRBD1 (6 bases). V shed 0 bases and J shed 6 bases, with 23 bases lying between them. The CDR3 is 18 amino acids. The germline gives CDR1 SGHTA, CDR2 FQGTGA. This chain's CDR3 is CASSLTPGSETGDHGYTF. CDR3 DNA: TGTGCCAGCAGCTTAACCCCAGGTTCGGAGACAGGCGACCATGGCTACACCTTC.

The CDR3 sequence: CASNRDSDDTQYF. CDR3 bases: TGTGCCAGCAACCGGGACTCCGATGATACGCAGTATTTT. The genes are TRBV7-9 and TRBJ2-3; D might be TRBD2 (6 bases). CDR3 length equals 13 residues. Germline loops: CDR1 SEHNR, CDR2 FQNEAQ (reference sequence). With 7 bases removed from V and 6 bases from J, the gap between germline ends came to 14 bases.

The chain combines TRBV7-3 with TRBJ1-1; D call uncertain. V was shortened by 6 bases and J by 7 bases, with 18 bases between the two germline ends. Germline V gene data show CDR1 as SGHTA and CDR2 as FQGTGA. The CDR3 is 14 amino acids. DNA of the CDR3: TGTGCCAGCAGTCAGCTGGCCCGACAAGGTGAAGCTTTCTTT. It yields the protein CASSQLARQGEAFF.

The J gene is TRBJ1-4, the V gene TRBV19; a weak D match, TRBD1 (5 bases). Germline CDR1 LNHDA, CDR2 SQIVND (reference sequence). Trimming left V 7 bases short and J 6 bases short, with 6 bases between. The CDR3 extends over 11 amino acids. CDR3 sequence: CASTRDEKLFF. Here the CDR3 DNA reads TGTGCCAGTACCAGGGATGAAAAACTGTTTTTT.